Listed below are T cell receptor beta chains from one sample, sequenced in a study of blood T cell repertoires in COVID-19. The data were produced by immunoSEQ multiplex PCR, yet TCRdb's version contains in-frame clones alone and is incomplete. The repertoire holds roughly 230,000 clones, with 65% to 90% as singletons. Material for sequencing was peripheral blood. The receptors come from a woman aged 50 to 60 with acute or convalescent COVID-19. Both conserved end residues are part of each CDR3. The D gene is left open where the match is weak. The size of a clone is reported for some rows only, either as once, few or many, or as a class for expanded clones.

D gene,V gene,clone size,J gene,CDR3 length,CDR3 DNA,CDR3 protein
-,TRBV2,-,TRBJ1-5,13,TGTGCCAGCAGTCTAGGACAATATCAGCCCCAGCATTTT,CASSLGQYQPQHF
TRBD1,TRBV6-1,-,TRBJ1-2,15,TGTGCCAGCAGTGAAATCTCAGGGGGCCACTATGGCTACACCTTC,CASSEISGGHYGYTF
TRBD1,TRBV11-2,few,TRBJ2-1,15,TGTGCCAGCAGCACAGGGGGCAGCAGCGACAATGAGCAGTTCTTC,CASSTGGSSDNEQFF
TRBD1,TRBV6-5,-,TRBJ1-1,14,TGTGCCAGCAGCCGCCCTGGACAGGGGGCTGAAGCTTTCTTT,CASSRPGQGAEAFF
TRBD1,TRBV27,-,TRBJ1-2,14,TGTGCCAGCAGTACCCAGACAGGGGGCAATGGCTACACCTTC,CASSTQTGGNGYTF
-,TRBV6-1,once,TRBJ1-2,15,TGTGCCAGCAGTGAGTCGACAGCCAGGCACTATGGCTACACCTTC,CASSESTARHYGYTF
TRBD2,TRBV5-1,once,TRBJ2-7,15,TGCGCCAGCAGCTTGGGACTAGCGGGAGCTCTCGAGCAGTACTTC,CASSLGLAGALEQYF
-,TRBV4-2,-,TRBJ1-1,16,TGTGCCAGCAGCCAAGATCCCAGAGGTAAGAACACTGAAGCTTTCTTT,CASSQDPRGKNTEAFF
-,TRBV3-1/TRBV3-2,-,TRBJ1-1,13,TGTGCCAGCAGCCAGGAGGCTTTCACTGAAGCTTTCTTT,CASSQEAFTEAFF
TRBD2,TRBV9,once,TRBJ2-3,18,TGTGCCAGCAGCCGGACTAGCGGGGGAAATGGGGGTACAGATACGCAGTATTTT,CASSRTSGGNGGTDTQYF
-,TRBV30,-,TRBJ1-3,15,TGTGCCTGGAGTTTCGCCCAGGGCCCTGGAAACACCATATATTTT,CAWSFAQGPGNTIYF
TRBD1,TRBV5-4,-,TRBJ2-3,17,TGTGCCAGCAGCTTACGGACAGGCTCCCCAAAAAGAGATACGCAGTATTTT,CASSLRTGSPKRDTQYF
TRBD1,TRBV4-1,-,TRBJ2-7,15,TGCGCCAGCAGTGAACCGGGACAGGGGGCCTACGAGCAGTACTTC,CASSEPGQGAYEQYF
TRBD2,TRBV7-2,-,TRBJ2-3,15,TGTGCCAGCAGCCCCGGGGGGGGTGGGACAGATACGCAGTATTTT,CASSPGGGGTDTQYF
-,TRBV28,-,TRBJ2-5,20,TGTGCCAGCAGTTTCCGTACCGGTGGCAGGGGTTTAGGCGCCCCTTTAACCCAGTACTTC,CASSFRTGGRGLGAPLTQYF
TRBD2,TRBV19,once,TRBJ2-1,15,TGTGCCAGTAGTCGGTTAGCGGGGGGCGTCGATGAGCAGTTCTTC,CASSRLAGGVDEQFF
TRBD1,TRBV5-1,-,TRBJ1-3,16,TGCGCCAGCAGCCTCCAAGGGGGCGACTCTGGAAACACCATATATTTT,CASSLQGGDSGNTIYF
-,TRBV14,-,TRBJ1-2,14,TGTGCCAGCAGCCAAGTATCGGGGGTCTATGGCTACACCTTC,CASSQVSGVYGYTF
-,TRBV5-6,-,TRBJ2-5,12,TGTGCCAGCAGCCAGCGCCAAGAGACCCAGTACTTC,CASSQRQETQYF
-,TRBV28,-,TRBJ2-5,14,TGTGCCAGCAGTTTAACTAGTTTGCAAGAGACCCAGTACTTC,CASSLTSLQETQYF
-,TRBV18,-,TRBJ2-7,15,TGTGCCAGCTCACCTCGCCCCGAGGGTTCCTACGAGCAGTACTTC,CASSPRPEGSYEQYF
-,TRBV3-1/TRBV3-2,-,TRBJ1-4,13,TGTGCCAGCAGCCAAATGCAGGGAGAAAAACTGTTTTTT,CASSQMQGEKLFF
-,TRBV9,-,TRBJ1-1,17,TGTGCCAGCAGCCCTGCCGGGAGGGGAACCATGAACACTGAAGCTTTCTTT,CASSPAGRGTMNTEAFF
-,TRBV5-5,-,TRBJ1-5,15,TGTGCCAGCAGCCCCCTCGGAGGGGAGAATCAGCCCCAGCATTTT,CASSPLGGENQPQHF
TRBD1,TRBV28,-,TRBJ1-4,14,TGTGCCAGCAGTTCCGGGACAGTTCGCGAAAAACTGTTTTTT,CASSSGTVREKLFF